A selection of T cell receptor beta chains follows, all from one sample in a study of early T cells in non-severe SARS-CoV-2 infection. TCRdb reprocessed the 5' RACE reads with MiXCR, giving one entry per CDR3 protein. Of 40,000 to 50,000 distinct CDR3 sequences listed, around 14% were seen once; the top ten hold roughly 10%. The sample taken for sequencing was whole blood. These receptors originate from an adult who was a healthcare worker with PCR-confirmed SARS-CoV-2 infection or an uninfected control (not recorded which). CDR3s include the opening cysteine and the closing phenylalanine or tryptophan. Fields, in order: clone size, J gene, V gene, D gene, CDR3 length, CDR3 DNA, CDR3 protein. The D gene is left open where the match is weak. Expanded clones get a size class; other rows say once, few or many, or leave the size out.

clone_size: few; j_call: TRBJ2-7; v_call: TRBV29-1; d_call: TRBD2; cdr3_length: 15; cdr3_nt: TGCAGCGTGGGACTAGTGGCGGGGGGGCCGGGCGAGCAGTACTTC; cdr3_aa: CSVGLVAGGPGEQYF
clone_size: many; j_call: TRBJ1-2; v_call: TRBV9; d_call: TRBD1; cdr3_length: 12; cdr3_nt: TGTGCCAGTTCACAGGGGAACTATGGCTACACCTTC; cdr3_aa: CASSQGNYGYTF
clone_size: many; j_call: TRBJ2-3; v_call: TRBV4-2; d_call: TRBD2; cdr3_length: 18; cdr3_nt: TGTGCCAGCAGCCAAGACGCAGCGGGGGGGCGGATGATAGATACGCAGTATTTT; cdr3_aa: CASSQDAAGGRMIDTQYF
clone_size: NA; j_call: TRBJ2-1; v_call: TRBV14; d_call: NA; cdr3_length: 13; cdr3_nt: TGTGCCAGCAGCCCCCGGGACGTCAATGAGCAGTTCTTC; cdr3_aa: CASSPRDVNEQFF
clone_size: few; j_call: TRBJ2-1; v_call: TRBV2; d_call: TRBD1; cdr3_length: 14; cdr3_nt: TGTGCCAGCAGTTCTAGGACAGGGCGTAATGAGCAGTTCTTC; cdr3_aa: CASSSRTGRNEQFF
clone_size: NA; j_call: TRBJ1-1; v_call: TRBV29-1; d_call: NA; cdr3_length: 11; cdr3_nt: TGCAGCACCCGGTCGGTCTATGAAGCTTTCTTT; cdr3_aa: CSTRSVYEAFF
clone_size: few; j_call: TRBJ2-7; v_call: TRBV5-1; d_call: NA; cdr3_length: 13; cdr3_nt: TGCGCCAGCAGCTTGGATGGGTTGTACGAGCAGTACTTC; cdr3_aa: CASSLDGLYEQYF
clone_size: NA; j_call: TRBJ2-7; v_call: TRBV7-9; d_call: TRBD1; cdr3_length: 15; cdr3_nt: TGTGCCAGCAGCCCCGACAGGGGGCATGGTTCCGAGCAGTACTTC; cdr3_aa: CASSPDRGHGSEQYF
clone_size: NA; j_call: TRBJ1-1; v_call: TRBV29-1; d_call: NA; cdr3_length: 14; cdr3_nt: TGCAGCGCCCACACGGACAGACCGCACACTGAAGCTTTCTTT; cdr3_aa: CSAHTDRPHTEAFF
clone_size: many; j_call: TRBJ1-1; v_call: TRBV5-6; d_call: NA; cdr3_length: 13; cdr3_nt: TGTGCCAGCAGTCAGGTGGGGGACCTGGGAGCTTTCTTT; cdr3_aa: CASSQVGDLGAFF
clone_size: many; j_call: TRBJ1-2; v_call: TRBV7-2; d_call: TRBD1; cdr3_length: 14; cdr3_nt: TGTGCCAGCAGCTCCCGGACAGGGCTCTATGGCTACACCTTC; cdr3_aa: CASSSRTGLYGYTF
clone_size: many; j_call: TRBJ2-3; v_call: TRBV18; d_call: NA; cdr3_length: 14; cdr3_nt: TGTGCCAGCTCACCTCTCCGGGTCACAGATACGCAGTATTTT; cdr3_aa: CASSPLRVTDTQYF
clone_size: NA; j_call: TRBJ2-3; v_call: TRBV20-1; d_call: NA; cdr3_length: 16; cdr3_nt: TGCAGTGCTAACCGGGACTCAGGTCGGGGCACAGATACGCAGTATTTT; cdr3_aa: CSANRDSGRGTDTQYF
clone_size: few; j_call: TRBJ2-1; v_call: TRBV5-1; d_call: NA; cdr3_length: 13; cdr3_nt: TGCGCCAGCAGCTTAGACAACTACAATGAGCAGTTCTTC; cdr3_aa: CASSLDNYNEQFF
clone_size: many; j_call: TRBJ2-3; v_call: TRBV30; d_call: TRBD2; cdr3_length: 13; cdr3_nt: TGTGCCTGTTCTAGCGGGAAGACAGATACGCAGTATTTT; cdr3_aa: CACSSGKTDTQYF
clone_size: NA; j_call: TRBJ1-4; v_call: TRBV24-1; d_call: NA; cdr3_length: 16; cdr3_nt: TGTGCCACCAGTGACCCGATCCGGGGGTCGAATGAAAAACTGTTTTTT; cdr3_aa: CATSDPIRGSNEKLFF